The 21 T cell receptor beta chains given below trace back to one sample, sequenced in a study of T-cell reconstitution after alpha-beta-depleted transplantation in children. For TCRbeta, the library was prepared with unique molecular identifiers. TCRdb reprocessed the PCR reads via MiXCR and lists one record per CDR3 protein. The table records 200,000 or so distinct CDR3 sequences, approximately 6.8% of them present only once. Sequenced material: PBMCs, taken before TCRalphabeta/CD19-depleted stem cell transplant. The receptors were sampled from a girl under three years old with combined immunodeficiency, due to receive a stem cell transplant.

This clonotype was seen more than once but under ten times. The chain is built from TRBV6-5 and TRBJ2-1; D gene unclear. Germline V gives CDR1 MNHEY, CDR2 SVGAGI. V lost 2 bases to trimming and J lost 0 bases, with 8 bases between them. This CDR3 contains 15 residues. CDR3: CASSYPASSYNEQFF. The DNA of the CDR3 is TGTGCCAGCAGTTACCCAGCCTCCTCCTACAATGAGCAGTTCTTC.

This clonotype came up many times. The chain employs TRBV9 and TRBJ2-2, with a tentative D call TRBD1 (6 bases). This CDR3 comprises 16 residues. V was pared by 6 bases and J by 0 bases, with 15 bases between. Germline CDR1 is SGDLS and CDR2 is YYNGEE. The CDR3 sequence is CASTSGGQTNTGELFF. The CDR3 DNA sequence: TGTGCCAGCACCTCTGGAGGACAGACGAACACCGGGGAGCTGTTTTTT.

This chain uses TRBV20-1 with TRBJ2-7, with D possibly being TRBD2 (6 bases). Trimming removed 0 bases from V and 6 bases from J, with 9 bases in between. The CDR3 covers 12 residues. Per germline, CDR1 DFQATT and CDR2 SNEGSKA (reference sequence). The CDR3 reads CSARELAFEQYF. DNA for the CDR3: TGCAGTGCTAGAGAACTAGCCTTCGAGCAGTACTTC.

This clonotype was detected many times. The CDR3 DNA sequence: TGTGCCAGCAGTTTTATCCTAAGATCTCAGCATTTT. It yields the protein CASSFILRSQHF. The chain uses TRBV12-3 or TRBV12-4 and TRBJ1-5, with D unresolved. This CDR3 region has 12 residues. V was cut by 3 bases and J by 13 bases, with 13 bases left in between.

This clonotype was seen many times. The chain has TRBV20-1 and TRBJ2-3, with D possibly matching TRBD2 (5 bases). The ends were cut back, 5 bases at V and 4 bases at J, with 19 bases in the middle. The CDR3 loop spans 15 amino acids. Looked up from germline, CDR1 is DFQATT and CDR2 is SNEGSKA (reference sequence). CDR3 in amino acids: CSADLGELDPDTQYF. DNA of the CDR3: TGCAGTGCTGACCTCGGGGAGCTCGACCCAGATACGCAGTATTTT.

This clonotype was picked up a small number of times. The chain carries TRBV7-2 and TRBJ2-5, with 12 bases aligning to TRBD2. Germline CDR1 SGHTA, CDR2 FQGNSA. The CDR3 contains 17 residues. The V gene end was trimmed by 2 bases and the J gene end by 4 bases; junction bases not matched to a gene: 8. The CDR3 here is CASSLRILAGGRETQYF. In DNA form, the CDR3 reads TGTGCCAGCAGCTTACGGATCCTAGCGGGGGGGCGAGAGACCCAGTACTTC.

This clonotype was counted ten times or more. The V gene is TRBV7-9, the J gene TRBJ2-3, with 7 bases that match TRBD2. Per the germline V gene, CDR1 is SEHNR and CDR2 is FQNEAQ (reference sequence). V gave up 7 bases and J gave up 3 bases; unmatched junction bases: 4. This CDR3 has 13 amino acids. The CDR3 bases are TGTGCCAGCAAAGGAGCGGGGACAGATACGCAGTATTTT. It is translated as CASKGAGTDTQYF.

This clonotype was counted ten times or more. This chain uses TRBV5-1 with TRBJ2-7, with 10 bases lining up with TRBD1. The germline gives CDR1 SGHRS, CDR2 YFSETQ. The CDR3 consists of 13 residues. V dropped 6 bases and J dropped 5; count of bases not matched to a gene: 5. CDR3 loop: CASKTGGIDEQYF. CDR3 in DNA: TGCGCCAGCAAGACAGGGGGCATCGACGAGCAGTACTTC.

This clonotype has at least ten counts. CDR3 in amino acids: CASSRTSGLSYEQYF. CDR3 DNA: TGTGCCAGCAGTCGGACTAGCGGGCTCTCCTACGAGCAGTACTTC. V and J are TRBV6-2 or TRBV6-3 and TRBJ2-7; 11 nucleotides align to TRBD2. From germline, CDR1 is MNHEY and CDR2 SVGEGT. The CDR3 sequence is 15 residues long. The V gene end was trimmed by 5 bases and the J gene end by 0 bases; junction bases not matched to a gene: 3.

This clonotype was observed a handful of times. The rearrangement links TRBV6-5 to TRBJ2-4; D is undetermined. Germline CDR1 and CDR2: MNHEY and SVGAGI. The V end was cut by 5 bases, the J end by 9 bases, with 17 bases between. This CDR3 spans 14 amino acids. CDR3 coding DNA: TGTGCCAGCAGTCCCGGCCGGGTTTTGGGCATTCAGTACTTC. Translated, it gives CASSPGRVLGIQYF.

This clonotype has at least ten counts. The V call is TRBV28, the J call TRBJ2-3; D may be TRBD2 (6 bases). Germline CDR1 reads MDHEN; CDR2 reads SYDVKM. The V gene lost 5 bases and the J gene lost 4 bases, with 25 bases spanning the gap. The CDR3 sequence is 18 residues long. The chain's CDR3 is CASSPGGKFWGDADTQYF. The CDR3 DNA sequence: TGTGCCAGCAGTCCCGGAGGGAAGTTTTGGGGAGACGCAGATACGCAGTATTTT. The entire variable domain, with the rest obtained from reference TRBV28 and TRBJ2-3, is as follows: DVKVTQSSRYLVKRTGEKVFLECVQDMDHENMFWYRQDPGLGLRLIYFSYDVKMKEKGDIPEGYSVSREKKERFSLILESASTNQTSMYLCASSPGGKFWGDADTQYFGPGTRLTVL.

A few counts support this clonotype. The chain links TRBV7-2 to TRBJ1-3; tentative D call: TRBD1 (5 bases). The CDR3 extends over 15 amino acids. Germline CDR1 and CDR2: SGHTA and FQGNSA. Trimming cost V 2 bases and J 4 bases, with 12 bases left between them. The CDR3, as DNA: TGTGCCAGCAGCTTAAGACAGAGCCGAGGAAACACCATATATTTT. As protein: CASSLRQSRGNTIYF. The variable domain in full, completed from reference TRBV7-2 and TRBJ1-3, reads GAGVSQSPSNKVTEKGKDVELRCDPISGHTALYWYRQSLGQGLEFLIYFQGNSAPDKSGLPSDRFSAERTGGSVSTLTIQRTQQEDSAVYLCASSLRQSRGNTIYFGEGSWLTVV.

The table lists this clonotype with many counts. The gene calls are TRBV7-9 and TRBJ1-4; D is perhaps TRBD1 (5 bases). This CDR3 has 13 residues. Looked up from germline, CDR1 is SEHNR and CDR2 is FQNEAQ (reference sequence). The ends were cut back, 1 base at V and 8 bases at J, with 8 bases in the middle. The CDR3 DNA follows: TGTGCCAGCAGCTTAGTTCGGGGCGAAAAACTGTTTTTT. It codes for CASSLVRGEKLFF. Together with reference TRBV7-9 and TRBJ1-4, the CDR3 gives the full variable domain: DTGVSQNPRHKITKRGQNVTFRCDPISEHNRLYWYRQTLGQGPEFLTYFQNEAQLEKSRLLSDRFSAERPKGSFSTLEIQRTEQGDSAMYLCASSLVRGEKLFFGSGTQLSVL.

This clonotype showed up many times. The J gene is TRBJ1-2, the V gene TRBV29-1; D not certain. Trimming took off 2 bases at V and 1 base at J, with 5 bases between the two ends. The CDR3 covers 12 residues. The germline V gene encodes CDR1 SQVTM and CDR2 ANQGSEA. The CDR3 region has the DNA TGCAGCGTTGAACAGTATAACTATGGCTACACCTTC. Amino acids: CSVEQYNYGYTF.

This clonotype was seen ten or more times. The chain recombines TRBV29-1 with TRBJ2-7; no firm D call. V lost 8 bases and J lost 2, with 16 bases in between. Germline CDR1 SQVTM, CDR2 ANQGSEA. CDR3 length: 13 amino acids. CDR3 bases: TGCAGCCAATTCCCAGGCCGAACCTACGAGCAGTACTTC. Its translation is CSQFPGRTYEQYF.

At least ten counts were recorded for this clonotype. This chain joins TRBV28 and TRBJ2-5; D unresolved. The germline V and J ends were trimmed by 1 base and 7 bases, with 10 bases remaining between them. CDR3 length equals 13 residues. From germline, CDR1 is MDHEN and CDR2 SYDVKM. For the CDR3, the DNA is TGTGCCAGCAGTTTATCATCCACTCTGACCCAGTACTTC. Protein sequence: CASSLSSTLTQYF.

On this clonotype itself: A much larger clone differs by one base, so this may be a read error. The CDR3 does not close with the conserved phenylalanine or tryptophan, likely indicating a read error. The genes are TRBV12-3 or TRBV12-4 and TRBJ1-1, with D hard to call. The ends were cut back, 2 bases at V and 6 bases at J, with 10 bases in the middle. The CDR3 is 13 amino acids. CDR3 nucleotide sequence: TGTGCCAGCAGTTTATACGTGCCGTCTGAAGCTTTCTGT. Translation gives CASSLYVPSEAFC.

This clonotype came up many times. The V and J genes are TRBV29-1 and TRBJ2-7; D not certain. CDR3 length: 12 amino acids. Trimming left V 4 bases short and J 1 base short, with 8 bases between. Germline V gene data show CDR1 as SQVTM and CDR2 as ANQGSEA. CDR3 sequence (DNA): TGCAGCGTTGGCGAGGCGTCCTACGAGCAGTACTTC. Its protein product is CSVGEASYEQYF.

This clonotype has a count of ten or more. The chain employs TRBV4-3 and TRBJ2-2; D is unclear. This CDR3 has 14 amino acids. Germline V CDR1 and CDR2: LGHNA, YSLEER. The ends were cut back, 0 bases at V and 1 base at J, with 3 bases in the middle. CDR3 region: CASSQEVNTGELFF. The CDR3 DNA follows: TGCGCCAGCAGCCAAGAGGTGAACACCGGGGAGCTGTTTTTT.

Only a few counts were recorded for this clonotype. CDR3 residues: CASSSGQGNYEQYF. The CDR3 DNA reads as TGTGCCAGCAGTTCGGGACAGGGAAACTACGAGCAGTACTTC. The V and J genes are TRBV6-5 and TRBJ2-7; 9 bases match TRBD1. CDR3 length: 14 amino acids. V lost 4 bases and J lost 3; bases outside the gene matches: 4. The V gene's germline CDR1 is MNHEY and CDR2 SVGAGI.

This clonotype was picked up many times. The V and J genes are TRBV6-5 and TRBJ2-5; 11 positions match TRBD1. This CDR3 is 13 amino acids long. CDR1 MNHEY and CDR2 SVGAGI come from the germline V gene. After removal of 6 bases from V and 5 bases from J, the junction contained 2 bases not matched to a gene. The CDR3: CASSRDRGETQYF. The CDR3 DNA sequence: TGTGCCAGCAGCCGGGACAGGGGGGAGACCCAGTACTTC.